This is a list of T cell receptor beta chains from one sample in a study of blood T cell repertoires in COVID-19. Using immunoSEQ multiplex PCR, the repertoire was profiled, and TCRdb retains in-frame clones only, with some absent. The table lists tens of thousands of clones, around 90% of them singletons, with roughly 20% in the top ten. The sequencing sample was made of peripheral blood. Receptor source: a human donor in a cohort sampled during active COVID-19. CDR3s include the opening cysteine and the closing phenylalanine or tryptophan.

CDR3 length,V gene,J gene,CDR3 protein
15,TRBV19,TRBJ2-1,CASSIVTASYNEQFF
14,TRBV7-2,TRBJ1-1,CASSLQGGNTEAFF
14,TRBV5-5,TRBJ2-5,CASSRQGWLETQYF
16,TRBV5-6,TRBJ2-1,CASSVITGTGNNEQFF
17,TRBV18,TRBJ1-2,CASSLRTGVGTNYGYTF
17,TRBV6-1,TRBJ1-5,CASSASPWDRNNQPQHF
13,TRBV7-8,TRBJ1-1,CASSPTMNTEAFF
12,TRBV2,TRBJ2-5,CASSRVLETQYF
16,TRBV6-4,TRBJ2-2,CASSVGTSGNTGELFF
15,TRBV10-1,TRBJ2-3,CASSEWGGDTDTQYF
13,TRBV4-3,TRBJ1-2,CASSQETGYGYTF
12,TRBV7-2,TRBJ2-7,CASSSTYYEQYF
13,TRBV12-3/TRBV12-4,TRBJ2-2,CASAMGVAGELFF
16,TRBV4-2,TRBJ2-1,CASSQGGGQTYNEQFF
16,TRBV28,TRBJ1-6,CASSRPGTDYNSPLHF
15,TRBV19,TRBJ1-6,CASSLQGMVDSPLHF
16,TRBV27,TRBJ2-3,CASSSKLGQGTDTQYF
14,TRBV7-9,TRBJ2-7,CASSLGAGNYEQYF
14,TRBV7-7,TRBJ2-1,CASSLGTGGNEQFF
14,TRBV3-1/TRBV3-2,TRBJ2-5,CASSQEGSGKTQYF
13,TRBV9,TRBJ2-1,CASSVSDYNEQFF
16,TRBV28,TRBJ2-5,CASSLLGETGEETQYF
13,TRBV6-6,TRBJ1-2,CASRSYQGDGYTF
13,TRBV29-1,TRBJ1-1,CSVDRGGGTEAFF
18,TRBV19,TRBJ2-3,CASSIAGTSGGGTDTQYF
12,TRBV19,TRBJ1-1,CASTRGNTEAFF
14,TRBV5-1,TRBJ2-7,CASSPVASVHEQYF
15,TRBV30,TRBJ1-3,CAWRITGYSGNTIYF
17,TRBV7-9,TRBJ2-3,CATRAGAGGPYTDTQYF
17,TRBV5-4,TRBJ2-5,CASSLEGSGGLRETQYF
15,TRBV2,TRBJ2-7,CASSLGLAAAYEQYF
13,TRBV7-2,TRBJ1-2,CASSSGSLNGYTF
15,TRBV5-8,TRBJ1-3,CASSLGLHSGNTIYF
16,TRBV24-1,TRBJ2-1,CATSDLSGGSQNEQFF
14,TRBV19,TRBJ2-1,CASMGLERSNEQFF
14,TRBV5-4,TRBJ2-5,CASSFLAEQETQYF
14,TRBV4-3,TRBJ1-2,CASSEDRTGDGYTF
12,TRBV19,TRBJ2-7,CASRIGSDEQYF
16,TRBV5-6,TRBJ1-6,CASSWRAGPYNSPLHF
15,TRBV4-1,TRBJ2-5,CASSQGGGTLETQYF
13,TRBV27,TRBJ2-5,CASIGNGAETQYF
16,TRBV7-6,TRBJ1-5,CASSLGTGGGNQPQHF
13,TRBV5-1,TRBJ2-7,CASSFTGGDEQYF
13,TRBV7-2,TRBJ2-7,CASSSPNQGEQYF
15,TRBV4-1,TRBJ2-7,CASSLDRTGSYEQYF
16,TRBV7-2,TRBJ1-6,CASSDFGSSYNSPLHF
19,TRBV11-3,TRBJ1-6,CASSLEIPRGVYANSPLHF